The 9 T cell receptor beta chains below were found in one sample sequenced in a study of beta chain features in type 1 diabetes. General study results and limits: TCRB CDR3s were moderately but significantly shorter in Type 1 diabetes patients in all four CD4+ subsets.

Every bit of the isolated RNA underwent reverse transcription, so sequencing read expressed TCRB transcripts. The assay was immunoSEQ multiplex PCR, and TCRdb's table has in-frame clones only and misses some. The table records under 350,000 clones, around 24% of them present only once. Antigen specificity for these receptors is unknown. The source material was naive CD4+ T cells from blood. The receptors derive from a woman in her 30s with type 1 diabetes.

The rearrangement joins TRBV5-1 to TRBJ2-7, with 12 bases lining up with TRBD2. Germline assignment: CDR1 SGHRS and CDR2 YFSETQ. V shed 6 bases and J 3 bases; nucleotides not matched to a gene: 7. The length of the CDR3 is 15 residues. As DNA, the CDR3 is TGCGCCAGCAATGAACTAGCGGGAGGAGGCTACGAGCAGTACTTC. Translated, it gives CASNELAGGGYEQYF.

J is TRBJ2-7 and V is TRBV6-1; 9 nucleotides agree with TRBD1. The ends lost 3 bases at V and 3 bases at J; junction bases unmatched: 3. The CDR3 runs to 14 residues. Germline V gene data show CDR1 as MNHNS and CDR2 as SASEGT. Here the CDR3 DNA reads TGTGCCAGCAGTGATGGGACAGGGCGCTACGAGCAGTACTTC. This gives the protein CASSDGTGRYEQYF.

The CDR3 loop is CASSLLAGGASSYNEQFF. The CDR3 DNA reads TGCGCCAGCAGCTTGCTAGCGGGAGGCGCCAGCTCCTACAATGAGCAGTTCTTC. The gene calls are TRBV5-1 and TRBJ2-1, with 11 bases that match TRBD2. With V trimmed by 1 base and J by 0 bases, 6 bases remained unmatched. Germline V gene lookup returns CDR1 SGHRS and CDR2 YFSETQ. This CDR3 comprises 18 residues.

The V and J genes are TRBV29-1 and TRBJ2-1; D perhaps matches TRBD2 (5 bases). The CDR3 is 12 amino acids. Trimming removed 1 base at V and 7 bases at J, with 8 bases between. Per the germline V gene, CDR1 is SQVTM and CDR2 is ANQGSEA. The chain's CDR3 is CSVEARENEQFF. In nucleotides, the CDR3 is TGCAGCGTTGAAGCTCGGGAAAATGAGCAGTTCTTC.

This rearrangement joins TRBV7-3 to TRBJ2-1; 8 bases match TRBD2. Germline lookup yields CDR1 SGHTA and CDR2 FQGTGA. The CDR3 has 12 amino acids. V shed 5 bases, J shed 8 bases, and the junction held 2 bases outside the gene matches. The CDR3 sequence is CASSLTSDEQFF. The CDR3 coding sequence is TGTGCCAGCAGCCTGACTAGCGATGAGCAGTTCTTC. The full variable domain, in which reference TRBV7-3 and TRBJ2-1 provide the parts outside the CDR3, is GAGVSQTPSNKVTEKGKYVELRCDPISGHTALYWYRQSLGQGPEFLIYFQGTGAADDSGLPNDRFFAVRPEGSVSTLKIQRTERGDSAVYLCASSLTSDEQFFGPGTRLTVL.

This chain links TRBV9 with TRBJ2-7, with 7 bases aligning to TRBD1. Trimming at V came to 0 bases and at J to 3 bases, leaving 9 bases not matched to a gene. The CDR3 covers 16 residues. Germline V gives CDR1 SGDLS, CDR2 YYNGEE. The CDR3 region is CASSVDPGDSLYEQYF. DNA of the CDR3: TGTGCCAGCAGCGTAGACCCCGGGGACAGCCTCTACGAGCAGTACTTC.

This clone was found a few times. The V call is TRBV15, the J call TRBJ1-2; TRBD1 matches at 11 bases. J lost 8 bases, V lost 0 bases, and 14 bases had no gene match. Germline V gene data show CDR1 as LNHNV and CDR2 as YYDKDF (reference sequence). This CDR3 spans 18 amino acids. CDR3 in DNA: TGTGCCACCAGCAGAGATGGCTTTACCCCGGGACAGGGGGGCGGCTACACCTTC. This translates into CATSRDGFTPGQGGGYTF.

This clone was recorded a few times. The CDR3 DNA follows: TGTGCCACCAGAACAGGGGGATTAGCCTACGAGCAGTACTTC. Translating it yields CATRTGGLAYEQYF. This chain joins TRBV19 and TRBJ2-7; 8 bases are a match to TRBD1. Trimming removed 10 bases from V and 2 bases from J; junction bases left unmatched: 10. Germline-derived CDR1 and CDR2 are LNHDA and SQIVND (reference sequence). The CDR3 has 14 residues.

The CDR3 DNA follows: TGTGCCAGCAGCGAAGTGACAGGGGGGCCCTACGAGCAGTACTTC. Protein product: CASSEVTGGPYEQYF. This rearrangement joins TRBV5-6 to TRBJ2-7; TRBD1 matches 9 bases. The germline V gene encodes CDR1 SGHDT and CDR2 YYEEEE. The junction had 7 bases not matched to a gene; V was cut back by 4 bases and J by 2 bases. The CDR3 sequence is 15 residues long. Filled out from reference TRBV5-6 and TRBJ2-7, the complete variable domain reads DAGVTQSPTHLIKTRGQQVTLRCSPKSGHDTVSWYQQALGQGPQFIFQYYEEEERQRGNFPDRFSGHQFPNYSSELNVNALLLGDSALYLCASSEVTGGPYEQYFGPGTRLTVT.